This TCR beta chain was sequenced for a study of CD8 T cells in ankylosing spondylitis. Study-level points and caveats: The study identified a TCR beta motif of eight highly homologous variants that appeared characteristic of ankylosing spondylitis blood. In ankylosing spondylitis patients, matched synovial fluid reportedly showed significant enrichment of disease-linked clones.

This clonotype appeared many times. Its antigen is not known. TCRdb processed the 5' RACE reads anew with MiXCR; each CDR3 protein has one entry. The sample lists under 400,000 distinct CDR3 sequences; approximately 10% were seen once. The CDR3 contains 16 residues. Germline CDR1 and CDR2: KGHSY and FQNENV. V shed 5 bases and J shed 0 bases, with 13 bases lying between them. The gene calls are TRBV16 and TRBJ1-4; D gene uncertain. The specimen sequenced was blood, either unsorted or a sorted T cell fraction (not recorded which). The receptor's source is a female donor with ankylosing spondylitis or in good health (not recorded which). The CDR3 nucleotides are TGTGCCAGCAGCGCCGGGTGGGGAACAACTAATGAAAAACTGTTTTTT. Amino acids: CASSAGWGTTNEKLFF.